The 10 T cell receptor beta chains below come from one sample, sequenced in a study of Ad26.COV2.S vaccination and SARS-CoV-2 variants. The repertoire was sequenced with immunoSEQ multiplex PCR; TCRdb's copy has only in-frame clones and lacks some. This sample has fewer than 900,000 clones, with roughly 90% found just once. As for treatment: about 20 received Ad26.COV2.S at low or high dose, single or two shots; about 5 received placebo; per-sample allocation not given. All samples were drawn on day 63, counting from the first vaccine or placebo injection. Source: peripheral blood, taken in a trial of Ad26.COV2.S vaccine versus placebo. The receptors stem from a person between 18 and 65 years old who received the Ad26.COV2.S COVID-19 vaccine or a placebo.

The chain combines TRBV5-1 with TRBJ1-4, with 8 bases lining up with TRBD1. CDR1 is SGHRS and CDR2 is YFSETQ in the germline V gene. V gave up 0 bases and J gave up 3 bases; unmatched junction bases: 7. This CDR3 region has 17 residues. The CDR3 reads CASSLGLYRGSNEKLFF. The DNA for the CDR3 is TGCGCCAGCAGCTTGGGTCTCTACAGGGGGTCTAATGAAAAACTGTTTTTT.

The rearrangement uses TRBV7-2 and TRBJ2-2; D gene unclear. The CDR3 length is 13 residues. Germline CDR1 and CDR2: SGHTA and FQGNSA. V lost 4 bases and J lost 5, with 8 bases in between. The CDR3 sequence is CASSSYQTGELFF. The CDR3 bases are TGTGCCAGCAGCTCGTATCAGACCGGGGAGCTGTTTTTT.

J is TRBJ2-7 and V is TRBV6-5; TRBD2 agrees at 11 bases. V shed 11 bases, J shed 1 base, and the junction held 7 bases outside the gene matches. Germline CDR1 MNHEY, CDR2 SVGAGI. The CDR3 extends over 14 amino acids. The CDR3 sequence: CACRRLAGSYEQYF. The DNA of the CDR3 is TGTGCCTGCCGGCGACTAGCGGGGTCCTACGAGCAGTACTTC.

A single count supports this clone. This chain joins TRBV27 and TRBJ2-4; 13 bases agree with TRBD2. V shed 5 bases, J shed 2 bases, and the junction held 12 bases outside the gene matches. The CDR3 runs to 19 residues. Germline loops: CDR1 MNHEY, CDR2 SMNVEV (reference sequence). CDR3 sequence (DNA): TGTGCCAGCAGTCTTCGGACTAGCGGGAGTGGAAGTACCAAAAACATTCAGTACTTC. This translates into CASSLRTSGSGSTKNIQYF.

This clone was seen a single time. The J gene is TRBJ2-3, the V gene TRBV12-5; D might be TRBD1 (6 bases). In germline, CDR1 is LGHNT, CDR2 FRNRAP. The CDR3 has 18 amino acids. V dropped 1 base and J dropped 2 bases, with 19 bases sitting between them. This CDR3 reads CASGLAPRTDTSTDTQYF. The CDR3 DNA sequence: TGTGCTAGTGGTTTGGCCCCCCGGACAGATACCTCCACAGATACGCAGTATTTT.

The chain carries TRBV5-1 and TRBJ2-7; D not certain. The ends were cut back, 0 bases at V and 6 bases at J, with 10 bases in the middle. Germline V gene data show CDR1 as SGHRS and CDR2 as YFSETQ. This CDR3 is built from 13 residues. The CDR3 loop is CASSLGEPSEQYF. The CDR3 nucleotides are TGCGCCAGCAGCTTGGGCGAACCCTCCGAGCAGTACTTC.

This sequence joins TRBV30 and TRBJ2-5; D is unclear. The V end was cut by 2 bases, the J end by 3 bases, with 7 bases between. Germline V CDR1 and CDR2: GTSNPN, SVGIG (reference sequence). CDR3 length: 12 amino acids. For the CDR3, the DNA is TGTGCCTGGAGTCAGATCAAAGAGACCCAGTACTTC. It translates to CAWSQIKETQYF.

The chain employs TRBV5-1 and TRBJ1-6; 10 bases align to TRBD1. Per the germline V gene, CDR1 is SGHRS and CDR2 is YFSETQ. The CDR3 length is 16 residues. V lost 6 bases and J lost 8; bases outside the gene matches: 11. In DNA form, the CDR3 reads TGCGCCAGCACCCTCAATGCCGGGACAGGGGATTCACCCCTCCACTTT. Residues: CASTLNAGTGDSPLHF.

Note on this clone: Within the sample, other DNA sequences also encode this same CDR3. The chain uses TRBV7-9 and TRBJ1-1; D remains ambiguous. Trimming stripped 3 bases from V and 1 base from J, with 0 bases between. This CDR3 is 11 amino acids long. The germline CDR1 and CDR2 sequences are SEHNR and FQNEAQ (reference sequence). The CDR3 region is CASSLNTEAFF. In DNA form, the CDR3 reads TGTGCCAGCAGCTTGAACACTGAAGCTTTCTTT.

Comments on this clone: The same CDR3 can be traced to other DNA sequences in this sample. V usage is TRBV6-5 and J usage is TRBJ2-3, with a tentative D call TRBD2 (7 bases). CDR1 and CDR2 (germline): MNHEY, SVGAGI. Trimming shortened V by 0 bases and J by 2 bases, and 9 bases separated the two germline ends. The CDR3 has 15 residues. The chain's CDR3 is CASSYSGGHTDTQYF. The DNA of the CDR3 is TGTGCCAGCAGTTACTCGGGGGGGCACACAGATACGCAGTATTTT.